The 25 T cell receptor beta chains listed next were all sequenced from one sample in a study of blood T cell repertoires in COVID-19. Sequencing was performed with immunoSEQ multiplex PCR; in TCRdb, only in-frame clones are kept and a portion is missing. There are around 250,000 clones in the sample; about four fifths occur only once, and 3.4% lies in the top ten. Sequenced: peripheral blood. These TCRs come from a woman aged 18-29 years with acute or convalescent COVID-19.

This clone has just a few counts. The CDR3 DNA reads TGCAGCGTGCGACCGGGACTAGCGGGAAGGGGGGTGGCCAAAAACATTCAGTACTTC. Translated, it gives CSVRPGLAGRGVAKNIQYF. The rearrangement uses TRBV29-1 and TRBJ2-4, with 13 bases fitting TRBD2. Trimming at V came to 6 bases and at J to 1 base, leaving 15 bases not matched to a gene. The CDR3 length is 19 residues. CDR1 SQVTM and CDR2 ANQGSEA come from the germline V gene.

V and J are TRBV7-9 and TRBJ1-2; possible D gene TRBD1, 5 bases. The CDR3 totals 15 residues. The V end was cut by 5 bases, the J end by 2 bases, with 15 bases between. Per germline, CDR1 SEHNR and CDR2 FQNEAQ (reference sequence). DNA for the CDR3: TGTGCCAGCAGCAATAGCGGGGCGGGAAACTATGGCTACACCTTC. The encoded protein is CASSNSGAGNYGYTF.

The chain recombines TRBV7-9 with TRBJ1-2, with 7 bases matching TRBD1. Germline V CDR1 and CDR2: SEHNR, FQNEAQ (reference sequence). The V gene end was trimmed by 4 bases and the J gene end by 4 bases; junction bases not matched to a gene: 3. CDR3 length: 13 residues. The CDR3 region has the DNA TGTGCCAGCAGCTCCGGGACAGCCTATGGCTACACCTTC. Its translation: CASSSGTAYGYTF.

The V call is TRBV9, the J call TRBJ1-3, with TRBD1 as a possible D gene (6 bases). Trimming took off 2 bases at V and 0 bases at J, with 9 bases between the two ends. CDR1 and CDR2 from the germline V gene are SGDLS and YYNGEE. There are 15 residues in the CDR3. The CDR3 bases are TGTGCCAGCAGCGTCACAGGGAGCTCTGGAAACACCATATATTTT. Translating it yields CASSVTGSSGNTIYF.

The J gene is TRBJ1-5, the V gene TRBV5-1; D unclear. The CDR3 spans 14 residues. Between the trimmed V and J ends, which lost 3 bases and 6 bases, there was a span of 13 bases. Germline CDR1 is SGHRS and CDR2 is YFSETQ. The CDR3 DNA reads TGCGCCAGCAGCTCCGGGAGCTCGGGTCAGCCCCAGCATTTT. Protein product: CASSSGSSGQPQHF.

CDR3 residues: CASSPPGVGTEAFF. The CDR3 region has the DNA TGTGCCAGCTCACCACCAGGGGTCGGCACTGAAGCTTTCTTT. The chain couples TRBV18 to TRBJ1-1, with D perhaps TRBD1 (5 bases). The CDR3 length is 14 residues. Germline CDR1 reads KGHSH; CDR2 reads LQKENI. V shed 0 bases and J shed 4 bases, with 9 bases lying between them.

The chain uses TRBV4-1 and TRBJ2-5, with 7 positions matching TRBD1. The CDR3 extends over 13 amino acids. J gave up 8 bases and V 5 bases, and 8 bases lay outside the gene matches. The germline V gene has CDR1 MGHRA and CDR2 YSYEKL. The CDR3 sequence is CASSRGLEGTQYF. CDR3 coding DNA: TGCGCCAGCAGCAGGGGGCTTGAGGGTACCCAGTACTTC.

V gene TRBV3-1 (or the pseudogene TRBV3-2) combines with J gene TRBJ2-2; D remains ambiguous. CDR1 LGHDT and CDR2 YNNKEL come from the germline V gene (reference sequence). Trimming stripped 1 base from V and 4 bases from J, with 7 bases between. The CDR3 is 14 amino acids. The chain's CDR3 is CASSQVYSTGELFF. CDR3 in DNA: TGTGCCAGCAGCCAAGTCTACAGCACCGGGGAGCTGTTTTTT.

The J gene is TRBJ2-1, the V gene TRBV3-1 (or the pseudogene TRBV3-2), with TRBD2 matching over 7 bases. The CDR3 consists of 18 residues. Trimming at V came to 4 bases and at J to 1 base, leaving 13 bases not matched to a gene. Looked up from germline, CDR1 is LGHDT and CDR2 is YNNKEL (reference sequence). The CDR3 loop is CASSRTTPLARSYNEQFF. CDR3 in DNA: TGTGCCAGCAGCCGCACGACACCACTAGCGCGATCCTACAATGAGCAGTTCTTC.

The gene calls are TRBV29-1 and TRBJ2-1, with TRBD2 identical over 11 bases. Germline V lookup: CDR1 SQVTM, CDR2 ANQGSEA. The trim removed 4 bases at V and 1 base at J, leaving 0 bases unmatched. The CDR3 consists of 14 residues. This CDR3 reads CSVASGRSYNEQFF. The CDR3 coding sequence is TGCAGCGTTGCTAGCGGGAGGTCCTACAATGAGCAGTTCTTC.

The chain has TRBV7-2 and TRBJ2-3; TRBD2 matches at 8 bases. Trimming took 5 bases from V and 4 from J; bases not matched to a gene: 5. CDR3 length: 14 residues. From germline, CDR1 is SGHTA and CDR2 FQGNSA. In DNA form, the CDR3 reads TGTGCCAGCAGCGTAGTGGGACTAGCAGATACGCAGTATTTT. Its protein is CASSVVGLADTQYF.

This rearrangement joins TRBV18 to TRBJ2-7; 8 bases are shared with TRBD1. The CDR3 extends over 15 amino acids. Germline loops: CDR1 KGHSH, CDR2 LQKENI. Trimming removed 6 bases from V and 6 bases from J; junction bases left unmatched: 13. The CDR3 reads CASSHDRGGPLEQYF. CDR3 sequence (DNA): TGTGCCAGCTCTCATGACAGGGGAGGTCCTCTCGAGCAGTACTTC.

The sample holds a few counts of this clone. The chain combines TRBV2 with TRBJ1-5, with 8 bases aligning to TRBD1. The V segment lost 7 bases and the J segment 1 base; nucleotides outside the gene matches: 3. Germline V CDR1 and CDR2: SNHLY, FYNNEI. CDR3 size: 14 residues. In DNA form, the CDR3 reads TGTGCCAGCACTGGACAGGGAAGCAATCAGCCCCAGCATTTT. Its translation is CASTGQGSNQPQHF.

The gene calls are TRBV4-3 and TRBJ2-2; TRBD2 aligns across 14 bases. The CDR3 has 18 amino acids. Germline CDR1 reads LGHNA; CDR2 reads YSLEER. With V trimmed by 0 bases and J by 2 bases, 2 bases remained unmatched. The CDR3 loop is CASSQEGLAGVNTGELFF. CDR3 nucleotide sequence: TGCGCCAGCAGCCAAGAGGGACTAGCGGGAGTAAACACCGGGGAGCTGTTTTTT.

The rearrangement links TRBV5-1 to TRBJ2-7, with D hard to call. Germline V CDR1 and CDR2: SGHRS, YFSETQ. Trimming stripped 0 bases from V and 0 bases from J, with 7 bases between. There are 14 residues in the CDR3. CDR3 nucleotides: TGCGCCAGCAGCTTGGTCGAGGACTCCTACGAGCAGTACTTC. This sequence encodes CASSLVEDSYEQYF.

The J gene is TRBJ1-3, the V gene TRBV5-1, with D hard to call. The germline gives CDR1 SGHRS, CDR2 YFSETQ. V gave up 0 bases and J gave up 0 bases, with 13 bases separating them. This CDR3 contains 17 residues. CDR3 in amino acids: CASSLVAGTFSGNTIYF. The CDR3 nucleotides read TGCGCCAGCAGCTTGGTGGCAGGAACTTTCTCTGGAAACACCATATATTTT.

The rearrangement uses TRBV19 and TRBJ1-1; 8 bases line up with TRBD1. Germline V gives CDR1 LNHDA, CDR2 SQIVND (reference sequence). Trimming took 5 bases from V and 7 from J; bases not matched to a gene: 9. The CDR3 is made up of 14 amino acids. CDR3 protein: CASSSGGSLGEAFF. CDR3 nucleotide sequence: TGTGCCAGTAGTTCAGGGGGCTCGCTGGGTGAAGCTTTCTTT.

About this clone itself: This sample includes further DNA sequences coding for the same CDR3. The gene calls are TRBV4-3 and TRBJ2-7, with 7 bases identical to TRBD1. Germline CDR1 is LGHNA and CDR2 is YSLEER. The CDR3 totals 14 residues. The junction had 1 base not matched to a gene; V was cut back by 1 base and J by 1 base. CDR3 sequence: CASSQARGSYEQYF. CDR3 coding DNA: TGCGCCAGCAGCCAAGCCAGGGGGTCCTACGAGCAGTACTTC.

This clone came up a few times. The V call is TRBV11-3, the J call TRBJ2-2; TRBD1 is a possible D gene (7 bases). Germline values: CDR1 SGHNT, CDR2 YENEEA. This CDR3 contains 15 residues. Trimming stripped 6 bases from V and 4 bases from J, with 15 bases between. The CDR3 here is CASSRNRGGTGELFF. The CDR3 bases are TGTGCCAGCAGTCGCAACAGGGGAGGCACCGGGGAGCTGTTTTTT.

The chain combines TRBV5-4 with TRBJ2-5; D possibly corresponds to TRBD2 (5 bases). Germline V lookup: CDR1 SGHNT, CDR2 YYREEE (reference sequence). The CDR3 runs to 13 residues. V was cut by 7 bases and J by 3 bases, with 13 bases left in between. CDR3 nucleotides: TGTGCCAGCTCCCCACCAGCGGAAGAGACCCAGTACTTC. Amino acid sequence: CASSPPAEETQYF.

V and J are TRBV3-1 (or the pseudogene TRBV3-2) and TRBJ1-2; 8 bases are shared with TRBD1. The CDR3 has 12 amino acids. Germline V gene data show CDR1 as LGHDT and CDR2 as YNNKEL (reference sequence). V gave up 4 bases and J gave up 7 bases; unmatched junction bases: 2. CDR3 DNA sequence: TGTGCCAGCAGCCGGACAGGGCTTGGCTACACCTTC. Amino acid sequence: CASSRTGLGYTF.

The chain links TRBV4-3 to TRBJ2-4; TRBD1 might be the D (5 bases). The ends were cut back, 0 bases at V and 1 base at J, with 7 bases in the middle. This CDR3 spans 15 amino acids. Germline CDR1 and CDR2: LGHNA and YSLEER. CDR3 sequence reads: CASSQDGAAKNIQYF. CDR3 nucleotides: TGCGCCAGCAGCCAAGATGGGGCGGCCAAAAACATTCAGTACTTC.

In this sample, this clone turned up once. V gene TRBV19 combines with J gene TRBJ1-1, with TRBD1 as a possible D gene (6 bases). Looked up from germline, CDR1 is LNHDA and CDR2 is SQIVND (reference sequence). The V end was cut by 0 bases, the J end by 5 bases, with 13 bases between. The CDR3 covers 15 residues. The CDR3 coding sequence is TGTGCCAGTAGTATAGAAGGGGGTAGAAGGACTGAAGCTTTCTTT. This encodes CASSIEGGRRTEAFF.

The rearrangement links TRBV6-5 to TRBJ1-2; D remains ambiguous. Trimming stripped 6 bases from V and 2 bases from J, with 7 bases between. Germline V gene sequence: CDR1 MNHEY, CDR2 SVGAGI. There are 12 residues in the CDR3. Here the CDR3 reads CASSYRNYGYTF. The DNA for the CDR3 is TGTGCCAGCAGCTACCGGAACTATGGCTACACCTTC.

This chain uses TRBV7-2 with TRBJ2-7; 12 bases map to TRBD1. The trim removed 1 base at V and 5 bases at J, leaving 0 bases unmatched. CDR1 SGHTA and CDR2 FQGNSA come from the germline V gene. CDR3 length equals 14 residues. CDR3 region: CASSLGDRGHEQYF. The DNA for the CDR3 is TGTGCCAGCAGCTTAGGGGACAGGGGGCACGAGCAGTACTTC. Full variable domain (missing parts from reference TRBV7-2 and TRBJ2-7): GAGVSQSPSNKVTEKGKDVELRCDPISGHTALYWYRQSLGQGLEFLIYFQGNSAPDKSGLPSDRFSAERTGGSVSTLTIQRTQQEDSAVYLCASSLGDRGHEQYFGPGTRLTVT.